Below, 23 T cell receptor beta chains from the same sample are listed, as sequenced in a study of tumor T cells in aggressive B-cell lymphoma (dated by TCRdb to the late 2010s). The library was produced with the immunoSEQ multiplex PCR assay. Entries here come from immuneACCESS through TCRdb and include only in-frame sequences with V and J called. Some clones fail to appear in such tables; in the studies checked, an unresolved V gene covers under half of the shortfall, and the cause of the remainder is unknown. Recorded for this sample are more than 1,500 clones; around 90% of them occurred a single time. Clones ranked in the top ten supply more than 6.5% of the sample. The source material was tumor tissue. Receptor source: an adult with diffuse large B cell lymphoma.

V usage is TRBV5-1 and J usage is TRBJ2-3; 7 positions match TRBD1. Germline CDR1 SGHRS, CDR2 YFSETQ. Trimming at V came to 4 bases and at J to 6 bases, leaving 2 bases not matched to a gene. The CDR3 loop spans 12 amino acids. The CDR3 sequence: CASSTGVDTQYF. Here the CDR3 DNA reads TGCGCCAGCAGCACAGGGGTGGATACGCAGTATTTT. Full variable domain (remainder filled in from reference TRBV5-1 and TRBJ2-3): KAGVTQTPRYLIKTRGQQVTLSCSPISGHRSVSWYQQTPGQGLQFLFEYFSETQRNKGNFPGRFSGRQFSNSRSEMNVSTLELGDSALYLCASSTGVDTQYFGPGTRLTVL.

The DNA for the CDR3 is TGTGCCAGCAGCTTAGTTGCGGGGGGGCCTGGGTCGAATGAGCAGTTCTTC. Residues: CASSLVAGGPGSNEQFF. The gene calls are TRBV7-2 and TRBJ2-1, with TRBD2 matching over 9 bases. Per the germline V gene, CDR1 is SGHTA and CDR2 is FQGNSA. The V and J ends lost 1 base and 7 bases, in that order; junction bases with no gene match: 11. The CDR3 loop spans 17 amino acids.

The genes are TRBV11-2 and TRBJ2-1, with TRBD2 matching over 15 bases. The CDR3 covers 18 residues. CDR1 is SGHAT and CDR2 is FQNNGV in the germline V gene. Germline trimming cut 1 base from V and 2 bases from J; bases unmatched to any gene: 3. In DNA, the CDR3 is TGTGCCAGCAGCTTAGGGACTAGCGGGGGGGCGCCCTACAATGAGCAGTTCTTC. The encoded protein is CASSLGTSGGAPYNEQFF. The full variable domain, its missing parts supplied by reference TRBV11-2 and TRBJ2-1, is EAGVAQSPRYKIIEKRQSVAFWCNPISGHATLYWYQQILGQGPKLLIQFQNNGVVDDSQLPKDRFSAERLKGVDSTLKIQPAKLEDSAVYLCASSLGTSGGAPYNEQFFGPGTRLTVL.

The DNA for the CDR3 is TGTGCCAGCAGCTATACAGGGGGCGGAAACTATGGCTACACCTTC. Residues: CASSYTGGGNYGYTF. The genes are TRBV7-9 and TRBJ1-2; the match to TRBD1 covers 9 bases. The CDR3 has 15 amino acids. Germline V lookup: CDR1 SEHNR, CDR2 FQNEAQ (reference sequence). The trim removed 4 bases at V and 2 bases at J, leaving 5 bases unmatched.

Remarks on this clone: The same CDR3 also results from other DNA sequences found in this sample. V and J are TRBV5-4 and TRBJ1-2; 7 bases line up with TRBD1. This CDR3 region has 16 residues. The germline gives CDR1 SGHNT, CDR2 YYREEE (reference sequence). V dropped 0 bases and J dropped 3; count of bases not matched to a gene: 8. CDR3 DNA: TGTGCCAGCAGCTTGGGCGGCAACAGGGGAGACTATGGCTACACCTTC. It encodes CASSLGGNRGDYGYTF.

This clone was recorded once. The CDR3 DNA is TGTGCCAGCAGTAACACAGAGGGAGAAAAACTGTTTTTT. Residues: CASSNTEGEKLFF. V is TRBV6-6 and J is TRBJ1-4; the D is unclear. The CDR3 is made up of 13 amino acids. Trimming shortened V by 5 bases and J by 8 bases, and 12 bases separated the two germline ends. Germline lookup yields CDR1 MNHNY and CDR2 SVGAGI (reference sequence).

V gene TRBV10-2 combines with J gene TRBJ1-4, with D perhaps TRBD1 (5 bases). From germline, CDR1 is WSHSY and CDR2 SAAADI. V dropped 2 bases and J dropped 1 base, with 11 bases sitting between them. The CDR3 contains 16 residues. The CDR3 protein is CASSEVGGGTNEKLFF. As DNA, the CDR3 is TGCGCCAGCAGTGAGGTCGGGGGAGGAACTAATGAAAAACTGTTTTTT.

Here the CDR3 DNA reads TGTGCACCAAACCAGACTAGCGGAATGAACACCGGGGAGCTGTTTTTT. Residues: CAPNQTSGMNTGELFF. This chain links TRBV30 with TRBJ2-2; TRBD2 matches at 9 bases. CDR1 GTSNPN and CDR2 SVGIG come from the germline V gene (reference sequence). The CDR3 runs to 16 residues.

The chain employs TRBV18 and TRBJ1-2, with 7 positions matching TRBD1. The length of the CDR3 is 13 residues. V dropped 3 bases and J dropped 5; count of bases not matched to a gene: 3. Per the germline V gene, CDR1 is KGHSH and CDR2 is LQKENI. Written as DNA, the CDR3 is TGTGCCAGCTCACCCCAACAGGGGTATGGCTACACCTTC. Its protein product is CASSPQQGYGYTF.

This chain joins TRBV6-5 and TRBJ2-3; 7 positions match TRBD2. The ends lost 5 bases at V and 9 bases at J; junction bases unmatched: 5. The V gene's germline CDR1 is MNHEY and CDR2 SVGAGI. The CDR3 has 12 amino acids. CDR3 sequence: CASSPGLGTQYF. CDR3 coding DNA: TGTGCCAGCAGTCCCGGACTAGGCACGCAGTATTTT.

The J gene is TRBJ2-7, the V gene TRBV7-9; 9 nucleotides match TRBD1. The germline V gene has CDR1 SEHNR and CDR2 FQNEAQ (reference sequence). The V and J ends lost 4 bases and 4 bases, in that order; junction bases with no gene match: 8. The CDR3 length is 15 residues. In DNA, the CDR3 is TGTGCCAGCAGCTATCCCGGGACAGGGCAATACGAGCAGTACTTC. It specifies CASSYPGTGQYEQYF.

The CDR3: CASSYGQLNTEAFF. CDR3 nucleotide sequence: TGTGCCAGCAGTTACGGGCAGCTGAACACTGAAGCTTTCTTT. The chain has TRBV6-5 and TRBJ1-1, with D unclear. Deletions cut 2 bases from V and 0 bases from J, with 7 bases between. There are 14 residues in the CDR3. The germline V gene encodes CDR1 MNHEY and CDR2 SVGAGI.

The chain employs TRBV18 and TRBJ2-1, with a weak D call TRBD1 (5 bases). This CDR3 is 15 amino acids long. V shed 3 bases and J shed 0 bases, with 9 bases lying between them. Germline lookup yields CDR1 KGHSH and CDR2 LQKENI. As DNA, the CDR3 is TGTGCCAGCTCACCGACAGTACCCTCCTACAATGAGCAGTTCTTC. This codes for CASSPTVPSYNEQFF.

In DNA, the CDR3 is TGTGCCAGCTCATCAGGACTAGCGGGGGTTTACACCGGGGAGCTGTTTTTT. This encodes CASSSGLAGVYTGELFF. The V gene is TRBV18, the J gene TRBJ2-2; 13 nucleotides align to TRBD2. CDR1 KGHSH and CDR2 LQKENI come from the germline V gene. This CDR3 comprises 17 residues. Trimming cost V 5 bases and J 3 bases; bases outside gene matches: 6.

This clone is a singleton in its sample. The rearrangement joins TRBV2 to TRBJ2-3, with 10 bases aligning to TRBD1. V lost 6 bases and J lost 9; bases outside the gene matches: 6. CDR1 is SNHLY, CDR2 FYNNEI, per germline. This CDR3 has 13 amino acids. The CDR3 region has the DNA TGTGCCAGCAGCCCGGCGACAGGGGGCACGCAGTATTTT. This sequence encodes CASSPATGGTQYF.

This clone came up once. The CDR3, as DNA: TGCGCCAGCAGGTCTGGGACTAGCGGGGACTCCTACGAGCAGTACTTC. As protein: CASRSGTSGDSYEQYF. The chain joins TRBV5-1 to TRBJ2-7; 13 nucleotides match TRBD2. There are 16 residues in the CDR3. V was pared by 5 bases and J by 0 bases, with 5 bases of the junction left unmatched. In germline, CDR1 is SGHRS, CDR2 YFSETQ.

This rearrangement joins TRBV5-4 to TRBJ2-3, with unresolved D. Germline values: CDR1 SGHNT, CDR2 YYREEE (reference sequence). With 0 bases removed from V and 0 bases from J, the gap between germline ends came to 11 bases. This CDR3 comprises 16 residues. In DNA form, the CDR3 reads TGTGCCAGCAGCTTGGCTGCGGAGATTAGCACAGATACGCAGTATTTT. It yields the protein CASSLAAEISTDTQYF.

The gene calls are TRBV7-3 and TRBJ2-3, with 10 bases fitting TRBD1. Unmatched junction bases numbered 9, after V lost 5 bases and J lost 4 bases. The germline V gene encodes CDR1 SGHTA and CDR2 FQGTGA. The CDR3 spans 16 residues. In nucleotides, the CDR3 is TGTGCCAGCAGCGAGACAGGGGGCGATCGTCCAGATACGCAGTATTTT. As protein: CASSETGGDRPDTQYF.

This chain joins TRBV2 and TRBJ2-5; D may be TRBD2 (7 bases). The CDR3 loop spans 15 amino acids. Per the germline V gene, CDR1 is SNHLY and CDR2 is FYNNEI. The germline V and J ends were trimmed by 5 bases and 1 base, with 14 bases remaining between them. This CDR3 is CASSLQGGAQETQYF. CDR3 bases: TGTGCCAGCAGTCTACAAGGGGGGGCCCAAGAGACCCAGTACTTC.

There are a few counts of this clone. The rearrangement links TRBV2 to TRBJ2-1; tentatively, D is TRBD1 (5 bases). The V end was cut by 2 bases, the J end by 4 bases, with 9 bases between. This CDR3 spans 14 amino acids. The germline gives CDR1 SNHLY, CDR2 FYNNEI. In DNA form, the CDR3 reads TGTGCCAGCAGTGAATCACAGGCTTACAATGAGCAGTTCTTC. This sequence encodes CASSESQAYNEQFF.

The chain couples TRBV9 to TRBJ2-5; D is ambiguous. The CDR3 loop spans 13 amino acids. Germline V gene lookup returns CDR1 SGDLS and CDR2 YYNGEE. The V end was cut by 0 bases, the J end by 1 base, with 4 bases between. CDR3 in DNA: TGTGCCAGCAGCGTAGACAGCCAAGAGACCCAGTACTTC. It encodes CASSVDSQETQYF.

The chain employs TRBV27 and TRBJ2-5; TRBD2 agrees at 15 bases. Germline-derived CDR1 and CDR2 are MNHEY and SMNVEV (reference sequence). CDR3 size: 15 residues. The J segment lost 5 bases and the V segment lost 5 bases, leaving 3 bases of the junction unmatched. The CDR3 region has the DNA TGTGCCAGCAGTCCCGGGACTAGCGGGGGGGAGACCCAGTACTTC. This codes for CASSPGTSGGETQYF.

The chain uses TRBV5-6 and TRBJ2-7; no reliable D call. This CDR3 contains 11 residues. Germline lookup yields CDR1 SGHDT and CDR2 YYEEEE. The ends were cut back, 4 bases at V and 7 bases at J, with 9 bases in the middle. The CDR3 loop is CASSVSEEQYF. Here the CDR3 DNA reads TGTGCCAGCAGCGTTTCGGAGGAGCAGTACTTC.